This T cell receptor (beta chain) stems from a study of cytomegalovirus exposure and HLA in healthy donors. The PCR made use of 60 Vbeta and 13 Jbeta primers. The data were produced by immunoSEQ multiplex PCR, yet TCRdb's version contains in-frame clones alone and is incomplete. This sample has over 120,000 clones, with approximately 79% found just once. With V trimmed by 2 bases and J by 1 base, 7 bases remained unmatched. Germline V CDR1 and CDR2: WSHSY, SAAADI. This CDR3 is 16 amino acids long. Sequenced sample: PBMCs. The J gene is TRBJ1-1, the V gene TRBV10-2, with TRBD1 matching over 7 bases. This receptor was obtained from a woman between 25 and 40 years old in good health and CMV-seronegative. The CDR3 is CASSEIRTGRNTEAFF. DNA for the CDR3: TGCGCCAGCAGTGAGATCAGGACAGGACGGAACACTGAAGCTTTCTTT.